This TCR beta chain was obtained from a study of T-cell reconstitution after alpha-beta-depleted transplantation in children. In germline, CDR1 is MGHRA, CDR2 YSYEKL. Trimming took 2 bases from V and 5 from J, leaving 24 bases between them. The CDR3 consists of 18 residues. This clonotype was counted between two and nine times. Unique molecular identifiers were incorporated when the TCRbeta library was constructed. MiXCR, applied by TCRdb to the PCR reads, yields one record per CDR3 protein. Among approximately 980,000 distinct CDR3 sequences listed, 25% to 30% were seen once. The rearrangement joins TRBV4-1 to TRBJ2-5; tentatively, D is TRBD2 (6 bases). The TCR originated in a boy under two years old who had a stem cell transplant for SCID, so the T cells may come from the graft donor. The source was PBMCs, mostly from graft donor cells, collected 360 days after TCRalphabeta/CD19-depleted stem cell transplant. The CDR3 reads CASSQLLLGRNNWETQYF. In DNA form, the CDR3 reads TGCGCCAGCAGCCAACTTCTTCTGGGGAGGAACAACTGGGAGACCCAGTACTTC.